This record covers a single T cell receptor (beta chain). The ends lost 2 bases at V and 10 bases at J; junction bases unmatched: 10. This CDR3 spans 15 amino acids. Germline V gene data show CDR1 as SEHNR and CDR2 as FQNEAQ (reference sequence). This entry is derived from a study of blood T cell repertoires in COVID-19. TCRdb's table, derived via immunoSEQ multiplex PCR, lists solely in-frame clones and lacks some. The table lists some 530,000 clones, around 85% of them singletons. The V call is TRBV7-9, the J call TRBJ1-4, with 7 bases fitting TRBD1. The source material was peripheral blood. The TCR sequence derives from a human donor in a cohort sampled during active COVID-19. CDR3 DNA: TGTGCCAGCAGCTTAAACATGGAGGGGGCCGCAAAACTGTTTTTT. Its translation: CASSLNMEGAAKLFF. Full variable domain (rest looked up from reference TRBV7-9 and TRBJ1-4): DTGVSQNPRHKITKRGQNVTFRCDPISEHNRLYWYRQTLGQGPEFLTYFQNEAQLEKSRLLSDRFSAERPKGSFSTLEIQRTEQGDSAMYLCASSLNMEGAAKLFFGSGTQLSVL.